This TCR beta chain was observed in a study of cytomegalovirus exposure and HLA in healthy donors. The PCR used 60 Vbeta and 13 Jbeta primers. Clones were read by immunoSEQ multiplex PCR, and TCRdb kept only the in-frame ones, dropping some. Counted here are fewer than 150,000 clones, 78% occurring once; the ten biggest clones make up roughly 2.8%. Study-level points and caveats: High specificity and sensitivity for cytomegalovirus status were reported for the classifier. A later analysis reportedly found that, within productive TCRs, an Asian-associated ancestry cluster had fewer N-insertions than the mean observed across the roughly 630 donors. CMV serostatus was the only recorded immune exposure for donors. HLA alleles showed associations with some 15,000 TCR beta sequences in a later analysis, at a 0.05 false discovery rate.

V was cut by 8 bases and J by 1 base, with 8 bases left in between. The germline gives CDR1 ENHRY, CDR2 SYGVKD. CDR3 length equals 12 residues. Regarding this clone: The antigen is unknown.

The sequenced material came from PBMCs. V usage is TRBV10-3 and J usage is TRBJ1-1; D gene uncertain. The origin of this receptor is a male donor in good health and CMV-seronegative. CDR3 in amino acids: CAIGRSNTEAFF. The DNA for the CDR3 is TGTGCCATCGGGAGATCGAACACTGAAGCTTTCTTT.